These 13 T cell receptor beta chains were sequenced from one sample in a study of blood T cell repertoires in COVID-19. Repertoires were generated with immunoSEQ multiplex PCR, while TCRdb's copy carries only in-frame clones and drops some. The repertoire holds roughly 220,000 clones, with more than 75% as singletons. The sample comprised peripheral blood. The receptors were sampled from a woman at least 80 years old with COVID-19, enrolled during active disease.

This sequence joins TRBV6-2 or TRBV6-3 and TRBJ2-7; TRBD1 is a possible D gene (6 bases). The CDR3 covers 14 residues. Trimming pared 5 bases from V and 4 bases from J, leaving 15 bases between. Germline V lookup: CDR1 MNHEY, CDR2 SVGEGT. In DNA form, the CDR3 reads TGTGCCAGCAGTAGGGTCCAGGGGCCTTACGAGCAGTACTTC. Its protein is CASSRVQGPYEQYF.

This clone was found once. A read error may account for a junction end that differs from germline. Within the sample, other DNA sequences also encode this same CDR3. The CDR3 spells CASKVGLAGYLFF. For the CDR3, the DNA is TGTGCTAGCAAAGTCGGACTAGCGGGTTATCTGTTCTTC. The chain links TRBV6-5 to TRBJ2-1, with 11 nucleotides matching TRBD2. CDR3 size: 13 residues. From germline, CDR1 is MNHEY and CDR2 SVGAGI.

V usage is TRBV7-8 and J usage is TRBJ1-4; D gene ambiguous. Per germline, CDR1 SGHVS and CDR2 FQNEAQ. This CDR3 has 16 residues. V was clipped by 2 bases and J by 7 bases, with 17 bases between them. The CDR3 protein is CASSLWSGSAAEKLFF. CDR3 DNA: TGTGCCAGCAGCTTATGGTCGGGGTCGGCGGCTGAAAAACTGTTTTTT.

In this sample, this clone turned up a few times. The chain is built from TRBV3-1 (or the pseudogene TRBV3-2) and TRBJ2-1; 9 nucleotides line up with TRBD2. This CDR3 is 17 amino acids long. V lost 0 bases, J lost 3 bases, and 6 bases stayed unmatched. Germline V gene data show CDR1 as LGHDT and CDR2 as YNNKEL (reference sequence). The CDR3 coding sequence is TGTGCCAGCAGCCAAGAGGCTAGCGGGACCAGCTACAATGAGCAGTTCTTC. This translates into CASSQEASGTSYNEQFF.

This clone has just a few counts. The chain combines TRBV6-6 with TRBJ1-3, with D perhaps matching TRBD1 (6 bases). There are 15 residues in the CDR3. The germline gives CDR1 MNHNY, CDR2 SVGAGI (reference sequence). V lost 6 bases and J 2 bases, leaving 14 bases between the germline ends. The CDR3 protein is CASSPDGTPGNTIYF. In DNA, the CDR3 is TGTGCCAGCAGCCCCGACGGGACACCTGGAAACACCATATATTTT.

Turning to this clone: This same CDR3 is encoded by further DNA sequences in the sample. The chain links TRBV5-1 to TRBJ1-1, with TRBD1 matching 8 bases. CDR3 length: 15 residues. The trim removed 1 base at V and 1 base at J, leaving 3 bases unmatched. Germline V gives CDR1 SGHRS, CDR2 YFSETQ. The CDR3 loop is CASSLRTGQNTEAFF. The CDR3 DNA reads TGCGCCAGCAGCTTGAGGACAGGGCAGAACACTGAAGCTTTCTTT.

The chain combines TRBV6-4 with TRBJ2-1; possibly TRBD1 for D (5 bases). The CDR3 has 14 amino acids. The germline V gene encodes CDR1 MRHNA and CDR2 SNTAGT. Trimming stripped 2 bases from V and 9 bases from J, with 14 bases between. In DNA form, the CDR3 reads TGTGCCAGCAGTGACCGTTCAGGGTCTGGTGAGCAGTTCTTC. As protein: CASSDRSGSGEQFF.

This rearrangement joins TRBV18 to TRBJ2-5; D is unclear. Germline V gene lookup returns CDR1 KGHSH and CDR2 LQKENI. The ends were cut back, 3 bases at V and 5 bases at J, with 7 bases in the middle. The CDR3 consists of 12 residues. The CDR3 loop is CASSPVEETQYF. Here the CDR3 DNA reads TGTGCCAGCTCACCGGTGGAGGAGACCCAGTACTTC.

The rearrangement joins TRBV28 to TRBJ2-7; a possible D gene is TRBD2 (6 bases). The CDR3 covers 13 residues. Germline V lookup: CDR1 MDHEN, CDR2 SYDVKM. The ends were cut back, 2 bases at V and 2 bases at J, with 7 bases in the middle. The CDR3 region has the DNA TGTGCCAGCAGTTTAGGGAGGCCCTACGAGCAGTACTTC. Residues: CASSLGRPYEQYF.

This chain joins TRBV21-1 and TRBJ2-7; the table gives TRBD2 as D, unverified against the DNA. TRBV21-1 is a recognized pseudogene. There are 15 residues in the CDR3. The CDR3 spells CASSNKGPSAGEQYF. CDR3 in DNA: TGTGCCAGCAGCAACAAGGGCCCCAGCGCGGGGGAGCAGTACTTC.

This sequence joins TRBV28 and TRBJ1-4; D gene ambiguous. The CDR3 covers 12 residues. Per germline, CDR1 MDHEN and CDR2 SYDVKM. V was clipped by 1 base and J by 10 bases, with 7 bases between them. CDR3 nucleotides: TGTGCCAGCAGTTTATTTCGGGGAAAACTGTTTTTT. Amino acids: CASSLFRGKLFF.

This chain connects TRBV11-2 to TRBJ1-1; D unresolved. Trimming took off 5 bases at V and 2 bases at J, with 9 bases between the two ends. Germline loops: CDR1 SGHAT, CDR2 FQNNGV. This CDR3 is built from 13 residues. For the CDR3, the DNA is TGTGCCAGCAGCGCCGGAGTTAACACTGAAGCTTTCTTT. Its protein is CASSAGVNTEAFF.

The chain recombines TRBV7-9 with TRBJ2-1, with TRBD2 matching 13 bases. The CDR3 runs to 15 residues. J lost 10 bases, V lost 7 bases, and 10 bases had no gene match. Per the germline V gene, CDR1 is SEHNR and CDR2 is FQNEAQ (reference sequence). The CDR3 reads CASIRGLAGDWEQFF. The CDR3 bases are TGTGCCAGCATCCGAGGACTAGCGGGAGATTGGGAGCAGTTCTTC.